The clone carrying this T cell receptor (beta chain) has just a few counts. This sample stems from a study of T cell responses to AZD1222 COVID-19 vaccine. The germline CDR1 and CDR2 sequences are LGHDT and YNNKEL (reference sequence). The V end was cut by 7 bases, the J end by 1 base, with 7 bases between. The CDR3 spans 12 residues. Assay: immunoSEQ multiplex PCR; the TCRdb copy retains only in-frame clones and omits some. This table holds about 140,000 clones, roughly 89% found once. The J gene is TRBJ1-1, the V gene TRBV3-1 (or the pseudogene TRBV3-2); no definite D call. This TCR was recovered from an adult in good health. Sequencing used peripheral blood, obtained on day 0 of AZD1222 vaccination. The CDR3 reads CASTQRNTEAFF. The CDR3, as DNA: TGTGCCAGCACCCAGAGGAACACTGAAGCTTTCTTT.